This T cell receptor beta chain was sequenced in a study of blood T cell repertoires in COVID-19 (dated by TCRdb to the early 2020s). Looking at the study overall: Samples from collaborators originated in the United States, Italy and Spain and spanned both the acute and convalescent phases of COVID-19. The material from the prospective study consisted of cDNA or gDNA derived from T cells, B-cell-depleted T cells, or PBMCs. Deeply sampled blood TCRbeta repertoires from subjects exposed to, actively infected with, or recovered from COVID-19 were included in the dataset. HLA class I and class II types, where available, came from metadata supplied by the sample provider rather than from assay-based typing. Samples came from the ongoing ImmuneRACE study (first 160 participants) plus 1,254 subjects from 6 global collaborators. A freely available public database, intended as a resource for researchers studying the immune response to SARS-CoV-2, is where the repertoires were released. Sample metadata almost always included a de-identified subject ID, COVID-19 status, age in years and sex.

TCRbeta CDR3 regions were amplified from genomic DNA by means of the immunoSEQ Assay, a bias-controlled multiplex PCR. The authors' pipeline ran thus. The number of nucleated cells in each sample was estimated from the amplification of reference gene primers within the assay. To quantify the absolute abundance of each unique TCRbeta CDR3 rearrangement, sequence reads were collapsed and filtered. For each sample, productive Simpson clonality was calculated by taking the square root of Simpson's diversity index across productive rearrangements. TCRdb retrieved this table from immuneACCESS and kept in-frame rearrangements only. Not all clones are present; in checked studies, unresolved V genes account for under half, and no reason is known for the remainder. V, J and clone size reflect that table, while D and trimming were determined from the DNA. This sample is represented by approximately 200,000 clones; approximately 85% of them were singletons. The top ten clonotypes cover under 9.5% of the sample.

Findings and caveats that apply to the study as a whole: The amount of clinical and demographic metadata varied by source and participant and was provided uncurated.

Participants in the prospective study were aged 18 to 89 years, lived in 20 to 30 United States geographic areas, and enrolled through a virtual design. Cohort assignment in the prospective study relied on participant-reported clinical history from a screening survey and a study questionnaire. For ImmuneRACE Cohort 3, a participant was defined as recovered based on two consecutive negative NP/OP PCR tests, clearance by a healthcare professional, or resolution of symptoms. In the prospective study, mobile phlebotomists collected whole blood, serum and a nasopharyngeal or oropharyngeal swab from each participant. Prospective study participants could optionally give additional blood draws and questionnaires over an approximately two-month period. Blood samples from the prospective study were shipped frozen or at room temperature prior to DNA extraction. Concerning this clone itself: Its recognized antigen is unknown. No base quality values were provided; no much bigger clone lies one nucleotide off.

This TCR came from a woman between 25 and 40 years old who had recovered from COVID-19. Input material: PBMCs or T cells enriched from blood (not recorded which).

The CDR3 sequence is CASSTLSLPGLFF. The nucleotide sequence is TGTGCCAGTAGTACCCTCAGCCTGCCAGGGCTGTTTTTT. The chain joins TRBV19 to TRBJ2-2; the D gene cannot be resolved reliably. V gives up 4 bases and J gives up 13 bases, and the segment between their germline ends measures 16 bases. Taken from the germline V gene (reference sequence), the CDR1 and CDR2 loops are LNHDA and SQIVND. Its CDR3 holds 13 amino acids, cysteine through phenylalanine. The retained sequence is limited to the CDR3, 39 bases, with the frame set at the first base.